This TCR beta chain stems from a study of blood T cells in healthy people across ages. V trimming: 4 bases; J trimming: 2 bases; junction bases outside the gene matches: 5. Germline CDR1 reads SGHRS; CDR2 reads YFSETQ. The CDR3 extends over 15 amino acids. For the second PCR, which ran for roughly 6 to 11 cycles, a sample-barcoded 5' primer and a J-beta primer mix were used. TCRdb redid the calling of the 5' RACE reads with MiXCR, one entry per CDR3 protein. The table has some 1,000,000 distinct CDR3 sequences, almost 25% seen once. These same data were also listed under a study on T cells of mothers and their children.

The J gene is TRBJ2-1, the V gene TRBV5-1; 8 bases match TRBD2. The sequencing sample was made of blood. The source of this sequence is a girl aged 2 to 10 in good health. CDR3 bases: TGCGCCAGCAGCCCGGGACTAGTCCCCTACAATGAGCAGTTCTTC. Residues: CASSPGLVPYNEQFF.